This T cell receptor beta chain was obtained from a study of cytomegalovirus exposure and HLA in healthy donors. This clone was detected a few times. Its ends do not fully match the called genes, so a read error is possible. The CDR3 sequence is 9 residues long. Germline CDR1 and CDR2: SEHNR and FQNEAQ (reference sequence). Both 60 Vbeta primers and 13 Jbeta primers went into the PCR. The table came from immunoSEQ multiplex PCR; TCRdb's copy has only in-frame clones and leaves some out. The sample records some 150,000 clones, about 70% being singletons. This sequence joins TRBV7-9 and TRBJ2-7; D may be TRBD2 (5 bases). The TCR originated in a woman between 40 and 55 years old in good health and CMV-seronegative. The sequenced sample consisted of PBMCs. In DNA, the CDR3 is TGTGCCAGCAGCGGAGGTGGCCCCTTC. This gives the protein CASSGGGPF.